This section outlines one T cell receptor (beta chain) sequence together with its context. This specimen belongs to a study of CD8+ T cells in alopecia areata. Across the whole study: For 6 to 18 months, tofacitinib was taken, and 6 months off drug followed.

Sequencing used cDNA as its template, made by extracting RNA and reverse transcribing it. Assay: immunoSEQ multiplex PCR; the TCRdb copy retains only in-frame clones and omits some. This table has about 130,000 clones, roughly 64% appearing once. Germline CDR1 is MNHEY and CDR2 is SVGAGI. The CDR3 is 13 amino acids. Losses at the gene ends were 8 bases for V and 7 bases for J; bases not matched to a gene: 10. The source was CD4+ T cells sorted from blood, collected at week 0. The receptor was derived from a human donor with alopecia areata. The chain is built from TRBV6-5 and TRBJ2-7, with 8 nucleotides matching TRBD2. CDR3 sequence: CASSPPGGREQYF. CDR3 DNA: TGTGCCAGCTCCCCGCCGGGGGGGCGGGAGCAGTACTTC.